A selection of T cell receptor beta chains follows, all from one sample in a study of blood T cells in healthy people across ages. TCRdb reprocessed the 5' RACE reads with MiXCR, giving one entry per CDR3 protein. The sample has about 1.8 million distinct CDR3 sequences, 49% seen once; the top ten hold approximately 2.1%. Specimen: blood. These receptors were obtained from a woman between 40 and 55 years old in good health. Both conserved end residues are part of each CDR3. The D gene is left open where the match is weak. The size entry is marked missing in some rows and otherwise reads once, few, many or a size class.

D gene,clone size,CDR3 length,J gene,V gene,CDR3 DNA,CDR3 protein
.,.,13,TRBJ2-3,TRBV6-6,TGTGCCAGCAGTGACGACAACACAGATACGCAGTATTTT,CASSDDNTDTQYF
TRBD1,.,15,TRBJ1-2,TRBV28,TGTGCCAGCAGCCCTCCCAGGGGGGAGAACTATGGCTACACCTTC,CASSPPRGENYGYTF
TRBD2,.,15,TRBJ2-1,TRBV12-3/TRBV12-4,TGTGCCAGCAGTTTAACAGCGGGGGTATACAATGAGCAGTTCTTC,CASSLTAGVYNEQFF
TRBD1,.,17,TRBJ2-7,TRBV6-1,TGTGCCAGCAAAAGGGGGACAGGGGGGTATTCCTACAATGAGCAGTACTTC,CASKRGTGGYSYNEQYF
.,.,14,TRBJ2-5,TRBV7-2,TGTGCCAGCACTCGTCGGAGGTTAATGGAGACCCAGTACTTC,CASTRRRLMETQYF
TRBD2,.,17,TRBJ2-5,TRBV3-1,TGTGCCAGCAGCCAACGCGGCCTAGCGGGGGGGGAAGAGACCCAGTACTTC,CASSQRGLAGGEETQYF
.,.,15,TRBJ2-3,TRBV21-1,TGTGCCAGCAGCAAAGGGCCGACTAGCACAGATACGCAGTATTTT,CASSKGPTSTDTQYF
.,.,12,TRBJ2-3,TRBV20-1,TGCAGTGCTCGGTGGGGGTCAGATACGCAGTATTTT,CSARWGSDTQYF
.,.,12,TRBJ1-2,TRBV27,TGTGCCAGCAAAACAGGGCCCTATGGCTACACCTTC,CASKTGPYGYTF
.,few,16,TRBJ2-3,TRBV6-1,TGTGCCAGCAATTCCGGGCCGTCGGTCAGAACAGATACGCAGTATTTT,CASNSGPSVRTDTQYF
.,few,15,TRBJ2-7,TRBV20-1,TGCAGTGCTAGAGATCGGGCCCGTAGCGCCTACGAGCAGTACTTC,CSARDRARSAYEQYF
TRBD2,.,15,TRBJ2-3,TRBV10-3,TGTGCCATCACCCGGGAGAGCGGGGGGGCAGATACGCAGTATTTT,CAITRESGGADTQYF
TRBD1,few,14,TRBJ1-2,TRBV12-3/TRBV12-4,TGTGCCAGCAGCCCTGAAGGGGGCTACTATGGCTACACCTTC,CASSPEGGYYGYTF
.,few,15,TRBJ1-2,TRBV5-5,TGTGCCAGCAGCCCTACTCGGGCCTCTAACTATGGCTACACCTTC,CASSPTRASNYGYTF
.,few,16,TRBJ2-6,TRBV5-1,TGCGCCAGCAGCGCCCAGTTTGGGGCTGGGGCCAACGTCCTGACTTTC,CASSAQFGAGANVLTF
.,.,12,TRBJ1-1,TRBV20-1,TGCAGAGGGAAGGGTGTGAACACTGAAGCTTTCTTT,CRGKGVNTEAFF
.,.,15,TRBJ2-5,TRBV20-1,TGCAGTGCACAAGGGGACCAGGGGTCTACGGAGACCCAGTACTTC,CSAQGDQGSTETQYF
.,few,15,TRBJ2-7,TRBV19,TGTGCCAGTAGTATAGGTCAACAGGGCCTCTACGAGCAGTACTTC,CASSIGQQGLYEQYF
TRBD1,.,13,TRBJ2-7,TRBV10-3,TGTGCCATCAGGACCCAGACAGGGGCCGAGCAGTACTTC,CAIRTQTGAEQYF
TRBD2,once,13,TRBJ2-7,TRBV2,TGTGCCAGCAGTGAAGCGCGGGGGGGCGAGCAGTACTTC,CASSEARGGEQYF
.,.,11,TRBJ1-2,TRBV7-9,TGTGCCAGCAGCTTAGATCAGGGCTACACCTTC,CASSLDQGYTF
.,.,14,TRBJ2-7,TRBV19,TGTGCCAGTAGTATGAGAGGACTCCAAGAGGCCCAGTACTTC,CASSMRGLQEAQYF
.,once,15,TRBJ2-1,TRBV20-1,TGCAGTGCTACCGGTGCTCTCAGCTCCTACAATGAGCAGTTCTTC,CSATGALSSYNEQFF
.,.,15,TRBJ1-2,TRBV7-2,TGCGCCAGCAGCCAAAGACGTTTACCCCGGGCTGGCTACACCTTC,CASSQRRLPRAGYTF
.,.,15,TRBJ2-3,TRBV6-2/TRBV6-3,TGTGCCAGCAGAGCAGGGGGGGCGAGGGCGGATACGCAGTATTTT,CASRAGGARADTQYF
.,few,13,TRBJ2-1,TRBV7-9,TGTGCCAGCCCCTCCGACTCTTACAATGAGCAGTTCTTC,CASPSDSYNEQFF
TRBD1,.,15,TRBJ1-2,TRBV19,TGTGCCAGTAGCCCGACAGGGGTTAAATTCGATGGCTACACCTTC,CASSPTGVKFDGYTF
TRBD2,.,17,TRBJ2-7,TRBV20-1,TGCAGTGCTAGAGATCGTACTAGCGGGAGCTCCTACAATGAGCAGTACTTC,CSARDRTSGSSYNEQYF
TRBD1,.,14,TRBJ1-4,TRBV19,TGTGCCAGTAGAAGCGGACAGGGCGGCGAAAAACTGTTTTTT,CASRSGQGGEKLFF
.,few,15,TRBJ2-7,TRBV5-1,TGCGCCAGCAGCCCCGCGGATGGGGGGCCCTACGAGCAGTACTTC,CASSPADGGPYEQYF
TRBD2,.,16,TRBJ2-3,TRBV5-5,TGTGCCAGCGGAACCACGGGACTAGCGGGGGCAGATACGCAGTATTTT,CASGTTGLAGADTQYF
TRBD1,.,16,TRBJ2-7,TRBV6-2/TRBV6-3,TGTGCCAGCAGCCGACGGACAGGACCGGCGTTCTACGAGCAGTACTTC,CASSRRTGPAFYEQYF
.,.,16,TRBJ2-5,TRBV10-3,TGTGCCATCAGTGAGCCCAAGTTGGGAGGAGCAGAGACCCAGTACTTC,CAISEPKLGGAETQYF
.,few,16,TRBJ2-7,TRBV7-9,TGTGCCAGCAGCTGGAGGGGGACGTCCAACTACTACGAGCAGTACTTC,CASSWRGTSNYYEQYF
.,.,14,TRBJ2-3,TRBV20-1,TGCAGTGCTCCGGACTCGTCCAACACAGATACGCAGTATTTT,CSAPDSSNTDTQYF
.,.,14,TRBJ1-1,TRBV6-2/TRBV6-3,TGTGCCAGCAGTCAAAACAGGGATAACACTGAAGCTTTCTTT,CASSQNRDNTEAFF
TRBD1,.,14,TRBJ1-1,TRBV6-1,TGTGCCAGCAGGGTGGACAGGGCGGGAACTGAAGCTTTCTTT,CASRVDRAGTEAFF
.,.,17,TRBJ2-3,TRBV5-1,TGCGCCAGCAGCTTGTCTCCGGGACGGGGCCCCACAGATACGCAGTATTTT,CASSLSPGRGPTDTQYF
TRBD1,.,16,TRBJ1-6,TRBV27,TGCGCCAGCAGCCCTGGGACAGGGACCAATAATTCCCCCCTCCACTTT,CASSPGTGTNNSPLHF
.,.,16,TRBJ1-4,TRBV4-3,TGCGCCAGCAGCCAAGATCCGGCAGGAGCCGATGAAAAACTGTTTTTT,CASSQDPAGADEKLFF
.,few,12,TRBJ1-5,TRBV28,TGTGCCAGCAGTATAGCGGATCAGCCCCAGCATTTT,CASSIADQPQHF
TRBD2,few,18,TRBJ2-5,TRBV7-2,TGTGCCAGCAGCTTAGTCAGCTCGGGACTAGCGGGTCAAGAGACCCAGTACTTC,CASSLVSSGLAGQETQYF
TRBD1,few,15,TRBJ1-2,TRBV5-1,TGCGCCAGCAGCCCCCCCGGACAGGGTGTAGATGGCTACACCTTC,CASSPPGQGVDGYTF
TRBD1,many,11,TRBJ2-5,TRBV29-1,TGCAGCGTGACAGGGAAAGAGACCCAGTACTTC,CSVTGKETQYF
.,.,10,TRBJ1-1,TRBV29-1,TGCAGCGCCCTGAACCCTGAAGCTTTCTTT,CSALNPEAFF
.,few,15,TRBJ2-1,TRBV5-1,TGCGCCAGCGCCCCGACCCCCGCGGTTGAGGATGAGCAGTTCTTC,CASAPTPAVEDEQFF
.,.,14,TRBJ1-2,TRBV20-1,TGCAGTGCTAGAGCGGGCGGACTGTTCTATGGCTACACCTTC,CSARAGGLFYGYTF
.,.,15,TRBJ2-1,TRBV5-1,TGCGCCAGCAGCTTCAACACCGGGGGAAACAATGAGCAGTTCTTC,CASSFNTGGNNEQFF
.,.,15,TRBJ1-2,TRBV4-2,TGTGCCAGCAGCCCGACTTTGACACAAAACTATGGCTACACCTTC,CASSPTLTQNYGYTF
TRBD1,few,15,TRBJ2-6,TRBV10-3,TGTGCCACTGGGACAGGGGGATCTGGGGCCAACGTCCTGACTTTC,CATGTGGSGANVLTF
.,.,18,TRBJ1-6,TRBV4-1,TGCGCCAGCAGCCAAGATGGTGGGGCGGATGTTACGGGATCACCCCTCCACTTT,CASSQDGGADVTGSPLHF
TRBD1,.,15,TRBJ1-2,TRBV6-5,TGTGCCAGCAGCCAGACCAGGGGGCGCGACTATGGCTACACCTTC,CASSQTRGRDYGYTF
TRBD2,.,17,TRBJ2-3,TRBV7-2,TGTGCCAGCAGCTTCCCCGTGGGCGGGGGGACAACAGATACGCAGTATTTT,CASSFPVGGGTTDTQYF
.,.,14,TRBJ2-1,TRBV5-1,TGCGCCAGCAGCCGGGCAGAGGGCTACAATGAGCAGTTCTTC,CASSRAEGYNEQFF